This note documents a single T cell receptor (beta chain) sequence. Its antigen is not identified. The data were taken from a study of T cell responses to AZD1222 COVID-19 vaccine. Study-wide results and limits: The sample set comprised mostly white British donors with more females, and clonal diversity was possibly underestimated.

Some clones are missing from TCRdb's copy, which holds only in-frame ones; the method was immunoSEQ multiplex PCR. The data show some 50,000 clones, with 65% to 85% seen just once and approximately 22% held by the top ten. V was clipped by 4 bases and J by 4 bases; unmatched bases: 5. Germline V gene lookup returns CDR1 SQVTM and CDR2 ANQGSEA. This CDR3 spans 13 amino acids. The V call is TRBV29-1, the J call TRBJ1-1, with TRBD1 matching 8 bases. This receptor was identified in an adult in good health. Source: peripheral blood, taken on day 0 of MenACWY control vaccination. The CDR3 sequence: CSVGTGTGTEAFF. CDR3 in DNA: TGCAGCGTTGGGACAGGGACTGGCACTGAAGCTTTCTTT.